This T cell receptor beta chain appears in the sequencing data of a study of blood T cell repertoires in COVID-19. Germline V gene sequence: CDR1 SGHNT, CDR2 YYREEE (reference sequence). The V and J ends lost 5 bases and 2 bases, in that order; junction bases with no gene match: 6. CDR3 length: 14 residues. The data were produced by immunoSEQ multiplex PCR, yet TCRdb's version contains in-frame clones alone and is incomplete. The data hold 330,000 or so clones, with roughly 88% observed a single time. Two negative PCRs, clearance, or symptom resolution characterized the recovered Cohort 3 donors. The sequence came from a young man who had recovered from COVID-19. Sequencing was carried out using PBMCs or T cells enriched from blood (not recorded which). The rearrangement joins TRBV5-4 to TRBJ2-5; TRBD1 matches at 7 bases. The CDR3 DNA reads TGTGCCAGCAGGACCGACAGGGTTCAAGAGACCCAGTACTTC. The encoded protein is CASRTDRVQETQYF.